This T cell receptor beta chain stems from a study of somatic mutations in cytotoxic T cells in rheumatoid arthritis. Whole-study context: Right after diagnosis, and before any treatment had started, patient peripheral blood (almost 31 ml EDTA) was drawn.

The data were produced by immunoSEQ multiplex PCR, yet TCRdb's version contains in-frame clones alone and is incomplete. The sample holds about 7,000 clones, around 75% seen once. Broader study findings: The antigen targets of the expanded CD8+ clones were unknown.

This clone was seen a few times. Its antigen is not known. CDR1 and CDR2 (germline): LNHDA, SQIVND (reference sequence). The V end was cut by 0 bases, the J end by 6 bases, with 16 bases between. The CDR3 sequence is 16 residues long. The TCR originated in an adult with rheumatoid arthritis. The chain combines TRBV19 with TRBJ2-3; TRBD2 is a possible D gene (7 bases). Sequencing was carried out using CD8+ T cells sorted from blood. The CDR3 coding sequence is TGTGCCAGTAGTATAGATAGGGGGGGCGCGATGGATACGCAGTATTTT. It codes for CASSIDRGGAMDTQYF.